Below are 5 T cell receptor beta chains sequenced from a single sample in a study of blood T cell repertoires in COVID-19. Assay used: immunoSEQ multiplex PCR; TCRdb lists only in-frame clones, some missing. The data hold a few hundred thousand clones, with about 91% observed a single time. Sequencing was performed on peripheral blood. These receptors were obtained from a middle-aged woman who had recovered from COVID-19.

V gene TRBV6-5 combines with J gene TRBJ1-5; 7 bases agree with TRBD1. The V gene's germline CDR1 is MNHEY and CDR2 SVGAGI. The V segment lost 4 bases and the J segment 0 bases; nucleotides outside the gene matches: 6. There are 16 residues in the CDR3. Written as DNA, the CDR3 is TGTGCCAGCAGTTTCGGGACAGTAAATAGCAATCAGCCCCAGCATTTT. Residues: CASSFGTVNSNQPQHF.

V and J are TRBV4-3 and TRBJ1-1; 9 bases line up with TRBD1. This CDR3 is built from 16 residues. Germline V gene sequence: CDR1 LGHNA, CDR2 YSLEER. V shed 2 bases, J shed 1 base, and the junction held 5 bases outside the gene matches. The CDR3 bases are TGCGCCAGCAGCCAAAGGGAGACAGGGGGGAACACTGAAGCTTTCTTT. It encodes CASSQRETGGNTEAFF.

As regards this clone: The sample contains more than one DNA sequence encoding this CDR3. The J gene is TRBJ2-2, the V gene TRBV6-5, with TRBD1 identical over 7 bases. The J segment lost 2 bases and the V segment lost 6 bases, leaving 3 bases of the junction unmatched. Germline V gene sequence: CDR1 MNHEY, CDR2 SVGAGI. The CDR3 has 14 amino acids. The CDR3 DNA sequence: TGTGCCAGCAGGAGGACAGGAAACACCGGGGAGCTGTTTTTT. Its translation is CASRRTGNTGELFF.

The V and J genes are TRBV30 and TRBJ2-3; 11 positions match TRBD1. This CDR3 region has 15 residues. Trimming at V came to 5 bases and at J to 3 bases, leaving 7 bases not matched to a gene. Looked up from germline, CDR1 is GTSNPN and CDR2 is SVGIG (reference sequence). The CDR3 DNA sequence: TGTGCCTGGGCCCCGGGACAGGGGGTGACAGATACGCAGTATTTT. Amino acids: CAWAPGQGVTDTQYF.

V gene TRBV24-1 combines with J gene TRBJ2-3, with 8 bases that match TRBD1. J was trimmed by 2 bases and V by 3 bases; bases with no gene match: 6. Per the germline V gene, CDR1 is KGHDR and CDR2 is SFDVKD. CDR3 length equals 16 residues. The CDR3 nucleotides read TGTGCCACCAGTGATCCCCGACAGGGGTTCACAGATACGCAGTATTTT. Protein: CATSDPRQGFTDTQYF.